The rows below give T cell receptor beta chains drawn from one sample of a study of T cells in Graves' hyperthyroidism and ophthalmopathy. TCRdb reprocessed the multiplex PCR reads via MiXCR and lists one record per CDR3 protein. The repertoire has under 550,000 distinct CDR3 sequences, less than 20% of them found once; the top ten carry 47%. Sequences were obtained from blood. Receptors were obtained from a man in his forties with Graves' ophthalmopathy. CDR3s include the opening cysteine and the closing phenylalanine or tryptophan. A D gene is named only where the DNA matches it firmly. Only part of the rows carry a size: once, few, many, or a class if the clone is expanded.

CDR3aa: CASSSSGLRTDTQYF
CDR3nt: TGCGCCAGCAGCTCATCGGGACTCCGCACAGATACGCAGTATTTT
d_gene: -
abundance: few
v_gene: TRBV5-1
j_gene: TRBJ2-3

CDR3aa: CASSYPGLAGGGPVYEQYF
CDR3nt: TGTGCCAGCAGTTACCCGGGACTAGCGGGAGGTGGTCCTGTGTACGAGCAGTACTTC
d_gene: TRBD2
abundance: once
v_gene: TRBV6-5
j_gene: TRBJ2-7

CDR3aa: CASTFRGLAGASSNEQFF
CDR3nt: TGTGCCAGCACCTTCCGGGGACTAGCGGGGGCTTCTTCGAATGAGCAGTTCTTC
d_gene: TRBD2
abundance: few
v_gene: TRBV12-3/TRBV12-4
j_gene: TRBJ2-1

CDR3aa: CASSLAGTGNHEQFF
CDR3nt: TGTGCCAGCAGCTTGGCCGGGACAGGGAATCATGAGCAGTTCTTC
d_gene: TRBD1
abundance: few
v_gene: TRBV5-6
j_gene: TRBJ2-1

CDR3aa: CASSISGRPPFF
CDR3nt: TGTGCCAGCAGTATTAGCGGGAGGCCACCGTTCTTC
d_gene: TRBD2
abundance: many
v_gene: TRBV28
j_gene: TRBJ2-1

CDR3aa: CASSQGPDREGEAFF
CDR3nt: TGTGCCAGCAGCCAAGGACCCGACAGGGAAGGGGAAGCTTTCTTT
d_gene: TRBD1
abundance: -
v_gene: TRBV3-1
j_gene: TRBJ1-1

CDR3aa: CASTGEGNQPQHF
CDR3nt: TGTGCCAGCACCGGTGAGGGCAATCAGCCCCAGCATTTT
d_gene: -
abundance: -
v_gene: TRBV6-1
j_gene: TRBJ1-5

CDR3aa: CASRNSPSNYGYTF
CDR3nt: TGTGCCAGCAGGAACAGCCCCTCTAACTATGGCTACACCTTC
d_gene: -
abundance: many
v_gene: TRBV2
j_gene: TRBJ1-2

CDR3aa: CASKPLVGNYEQYF
CDR3nt: TGTGCCAGCAAGCCCCTTGTTGGAAACTACGAGCAGTACTTC
d_gene: -
abundance: many
v_gene: TRBV2
j_gene: TRBJ2-7

CDR3aa: CSASGDRVEAFF
CDR3nt: TGCAGTGCTAGTGGGGACAGGGTTGAAGCTTTCTTT
d_gene: TRBD1
abundance: few
v_gene: TRBV20-1
j_gene: TRBJ1-1

CDR3aa: CASSLGQPLFAGGRNEQFF
CDR3nt: TGTGCCAGCAGCTTAGGCCAGCCTTTATTTGCGGGGGGCCGCAATGAGCAGTTCTTC
d_gene: TRBD2
abundance: many
v_gene: TRBV7-8
j_gene: TRBJ2-1

CDR3aa: CASSQRIQGSAPYGYTF
CDR3nt: TGTGCCAGCAGCCAAAGGATACAGGGAAGCGCTCCCTATGGCTACACCTTC
d_gene: -
abundance: few
v_gene: TRBV3-1
j_gene: TRBJ1-2

CDR3aa: CASSYKGQNTEAFF
CDR3nt: TGTGCCAGCAGTTACAAGGGCCAGAACACTGAAGCTTTCTTT
d_gene: -
abundance: many
v_gene: TRBV6-5
j_gene: TRBJ1-1

CDR3aa: CASSAGGANNEQFF
CDR3nt: TGTGCCAGCTCAGCGGGGGGAGCCAACAATGAGCAGTTCTTC
d_gene: TRBD2
abundance: few
v_gene: TRBV12-3/TRBV12-4
j_gene: TRBJ2-1

CDR3aa: CSARAGAELGNTIYF
CDR3nt: TGCAGTGCTAGAGCTGGAGCGGAGCTTGGAAACACCATATATTTT
d_gene: -
abundance: -
v_gene: TRBV20-1
j_gene: TRBJ1-3

CDR3aa: CASSIRAYSYEQYF
CDR3nt: TGTGCCAGTAGTATCCGGGCATACTCCTACGAGCAGTACTTC
d_gene: -
abundance: -
v_gene: TRBV19
j_gene: TRBJ2-7

CDR3aa: CASSEAKGPPNEQFF
CDR3nt: TGTGCCAGCAGTGAAGCGAAAGGGCCTCCCAATGAGCAGTTCTTC
d_gene: -
abundance: many
v_gene: TRBV2
j_gene: TRBJ2-1

CDR3aa: CASRPARDYLYNEQFF
CDR3nt: TGTGCCAGCAGGCCCGCCCGGGACTACCTCTACAATGAGCAGTTCTTC
d_gene: TRBD2
abundance: many
v_gene: TRBV6-2/TRBV6-3
j_gene: TRBJ2-1

CDR3aa: CATSSRDWSVGEQYF
CDR3nt: TGTGCCACCAGCTCCCGGGACTGGTCTGTGGGCGAGCAGTACTTC
d_gene: -
abundance: -
v_gene: TRBV15
j_gene: TRBJ2-7

CDR3aa: CASSPFGSQEGWHTTSTDTQYF
CDR3nt: TGTGCCAGCAGCCCATTCGGCTCTCAAGAGGGGTGGCATACAACTAGCACAGATACGCAGTATTTT
d_gene: -
abundance: -
v_gene: TRBV2
j_gene: TRBJ2-3

CDR3aa: CSASVRQGGGYTF
CDR3nt: TGCAGTGCTTCTGTCCGACAGGGCGGTGGCTACACCTTC
d_gene: TRBD1
abundance: -
v_gene: TRBV20-1
j_gene: TRBJ1-2

CDR3aa: CASSLQTDTQYF
CDR3nt: TGTGCCAGCAGCCTACAGACGGATACGCAGTATTTT
d_gene: -
abundance: many
v_gene: TRBV2
j_gene: TRBJ2-3

CDR3aa: CASTPTGGSSYEQYF
CDR3nt: TGTGCCAGCACCCCCACAGGGGGCTCCTCCTACGAGCAGTACTTC
d_gene: TRBD1
abundance: many
v_gene: TRBV2
j_gene: TRBJ2-7

CDR3aa: CSAIEREKQFF
CDR3nt: TGCAGTGCTATAGAGCGGGAGAAGCAGTTCTTC
d_gene: TRBD2
abundance: few
v_gene: TRBV20-1
j_gene: TRBJ2-1

CDR3aa: CASSSGTHEQFF
CDR3nt: TGTGCCAGCAGCTCCGGGACCCATGAGCAGTTCTTC
d_gene: -
abundance: -
v_gene: TRBV7-9
j_gene: TRBJ2-1

CDR3aa: CASSYGRARIWELFF
CDR3nt: TGTGCCAGCAGTTACGGGCGGGCACGCATCTGGGAGCTGTTTTTT
d_gene: -
abundance: few
v_gene: TRBV6-5
j_gene: TRBJ2-2

CDR3aa: CASSPQLGNTEAFF
CDR3nt: TGTGCCAGCAGCCCCCAATTGGGTAACACTGAAGCTTTCTTT
d_gene: -
abundance: once
v_gene: TRBV6-1
j_gene: TRBJ1-1

CDR3aa: CASSIGGEVQPQHF
CDR3nt: TGTGCCAGTAGTATCGGAGGAGAGGTCCAGCCCCAGCATTTT
d_gene: -
abundance: -
v_gene: TRBV19
j_gene: TRBJ1-5

CDR3aa: CASSFQTGELFF
CDR3nt: TGTGCCAGCAGCTTCCAAACCGGGGAGCTGTTTTTT
d_gene: -
abundance: -
v_gene: TRBV7-2
j_gene: TRBJ2-2

CDR3aa: CASSTRQGSGNTIYF
CDR3nt: TGTGCCAGCAGTACCAGACAGGGGTCTGGAAACACCATATATTTT
d_gene: TRBD1
abundance: many
v_gene: TRBV27
j_gene: TRBJ1-3

CDR3aa: CASSDSYWERGTEAFF
CDR3nt: TGTGCCAGCAGTGATTCGTATTGGGAACGGGGCACTGAAGCTTTCTTT
d_gene: -
abundance: many
v_gene: TRBV6-1
j_gene: TRBJ1-1

CDR3aa: CASSWDGSSYEQYF
CDR3nt: TGTGCCAGCAGCTGGGACGGAAGCTCCTACGAGCAGTACTTC
d_gene: -
abundance: few
v_gene: TRBV11-2
j_gene: TRBJ2-7

CDR3aa: CASSVGVASDTQYF
CDR3nt: TGTGCCAGCAGCGTAGGAGTAGCATCAGATACGCAGTATTTT
d_gene: -
abundance: few
v_gene: TRBV9
j_gene: TRBJ2-3

CDR3aa: CASSVRAHTDTQYF
CDR3nt: TGTGCCAGTAGTGTGCGTGCACACACAGATACGCAGTATTTT
d_gene: -
abundance: -
v_gene: TRBV19
j_gene: TRBJ2-3

CDR3aa: CASSLTGVPNYGYTF
CDR3nt: TGCGCCAGCAGCTTGACCGGGGTCCCTAACTATGGCTACACCTTC
d_gene: -
abundance: few
v_gene: TRBV5-1
j_gene: TRBJ1-2

CDR3aa: CASSQASGTGDFDEQFF
CDR3nt: TGCGCCAGCAGCCAAGCATCAGGGACAGGGGATTTCGATGAGCAGTTCTTC
d_gene: TRBD1
abundance: few
v_gene: TRBV4-3
j_gene: TRBJ2-1

CDR3aa: CSVFGQTYEQYF
CDR3nt: TGCAGCGTTTTTGGACAGACCTACGAGCAGTACTTC
d_gene: -
abundance: -
v_gene: TRBV29-1
j_gene: TRBJ2-7